This T cell receptor beta chain was captured in a study of blood T cell repertoires in COVID-19. As for the study in general: Spain, Italy and the United States supplied samples that represented acute and convalescent COVID-19. Nucleic acid was either cDNA or gDNA, and it came from T cells, B-cell-depleted T cells, or PBMCs.

CDR3 length: 13 residues. Germline loops: CDR1 SNHLY, CDR2 FYNNEI. The V segment lost 2 bases and the J segment 7 bases; nucleotides outside the gene matches: 5. How the authors handled the data: Quantification of nucleated cells was approximated via reference gene primer amplification. Clones were read by immunoSEQ multiplex PCR, and TCRdb kept only the in-frame ones, dropping some. That table gives V, J and clone size, and the DNA gave D and trimming. The sample lists roughly 30,000 clones, around 92% seen once, with roughly 3.5% in the top ten. The V gene is TRBV2, the J gene TRBJ2-7; 7 bases match TRBD2. The receptor was derived from a human donor in a cohort sampled during active COVID-19. Source material: peripheral blood. CDR3 region: CASSEYIGGEQYF. DNA of the CDR3: TGTGCCAGCAGTGAATATATCGGGGGGGAGCAGTACTTC.